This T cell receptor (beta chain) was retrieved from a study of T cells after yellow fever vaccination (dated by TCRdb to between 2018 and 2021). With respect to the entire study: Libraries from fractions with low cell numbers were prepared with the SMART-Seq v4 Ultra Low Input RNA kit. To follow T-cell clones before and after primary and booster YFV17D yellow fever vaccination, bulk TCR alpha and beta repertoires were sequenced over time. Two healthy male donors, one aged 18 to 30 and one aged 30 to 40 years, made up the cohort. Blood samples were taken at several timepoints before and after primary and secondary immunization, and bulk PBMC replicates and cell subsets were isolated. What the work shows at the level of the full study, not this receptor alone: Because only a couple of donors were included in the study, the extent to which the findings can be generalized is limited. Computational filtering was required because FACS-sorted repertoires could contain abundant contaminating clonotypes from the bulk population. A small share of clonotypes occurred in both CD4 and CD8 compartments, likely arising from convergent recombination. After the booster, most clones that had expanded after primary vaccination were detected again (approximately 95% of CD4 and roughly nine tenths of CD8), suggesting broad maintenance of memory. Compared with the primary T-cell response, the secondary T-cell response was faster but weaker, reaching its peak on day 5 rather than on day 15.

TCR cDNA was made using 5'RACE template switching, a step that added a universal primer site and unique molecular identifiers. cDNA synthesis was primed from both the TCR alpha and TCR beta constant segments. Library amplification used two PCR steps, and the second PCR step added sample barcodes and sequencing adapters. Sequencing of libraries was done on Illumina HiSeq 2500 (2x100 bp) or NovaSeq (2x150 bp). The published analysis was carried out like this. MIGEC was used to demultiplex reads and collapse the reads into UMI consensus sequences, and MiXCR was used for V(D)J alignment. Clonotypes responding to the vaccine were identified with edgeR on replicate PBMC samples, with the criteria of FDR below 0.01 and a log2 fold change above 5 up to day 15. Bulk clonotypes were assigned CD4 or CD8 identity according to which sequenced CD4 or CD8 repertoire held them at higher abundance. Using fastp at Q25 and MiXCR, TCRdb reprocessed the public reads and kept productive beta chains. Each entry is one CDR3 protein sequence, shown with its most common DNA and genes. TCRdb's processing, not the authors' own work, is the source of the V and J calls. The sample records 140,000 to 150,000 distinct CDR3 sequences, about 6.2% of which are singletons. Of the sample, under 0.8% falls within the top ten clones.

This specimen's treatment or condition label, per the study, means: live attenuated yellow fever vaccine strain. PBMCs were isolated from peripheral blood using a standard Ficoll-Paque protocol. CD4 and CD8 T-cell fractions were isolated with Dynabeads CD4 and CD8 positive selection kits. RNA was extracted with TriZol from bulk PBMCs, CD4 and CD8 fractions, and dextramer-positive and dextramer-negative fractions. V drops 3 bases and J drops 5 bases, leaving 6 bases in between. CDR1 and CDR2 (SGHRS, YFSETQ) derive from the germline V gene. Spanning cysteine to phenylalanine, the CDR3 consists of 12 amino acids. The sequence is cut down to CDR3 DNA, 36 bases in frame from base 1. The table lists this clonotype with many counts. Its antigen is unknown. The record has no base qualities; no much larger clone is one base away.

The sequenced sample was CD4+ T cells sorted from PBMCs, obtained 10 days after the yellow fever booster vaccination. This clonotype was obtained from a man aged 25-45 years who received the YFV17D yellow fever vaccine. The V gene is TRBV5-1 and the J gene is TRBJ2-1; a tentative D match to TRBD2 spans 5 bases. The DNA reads TGCGCCAGCAGCTCGAGGGACAATGAGCAGTTCTTC. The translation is CASSSRDNEQFF.